The rows below give T cell receptor beta chains drawn from one sample of a study of regulatory and conventional T cells in breast cancer. TCRdb itself ran the PCR reads through MiXCR, one entry per CDR3 protein. Of around 16,000 distinct CDR3 sequences listed, around a third are singletons. The sample comprised conventional T cells from blood. These receptors were collected from a female donor in good health. Each CDR3 is given with its conserved first and last residue. Fields, in order: J gene, clone size, V gene, D gene, CDR3 protein, CDR3 DNA. The D gene is left open where the match is weak. Only part of the rows carry a size: once, few, many, or a class if the clone is expanded.

TRBJ2-3,few,TRBV5-1,TRBD1,CASSRSGQGGDTQYF,TGCGCCAGCAGCAGGAGTGGACAGGGGGGAGATACGCAGTATTTT
TRBJ2-5,NA,TRBV28,NA,CASSPSQVVGETQYF,TGTGCCAGCAGTCCCTCCCAGGTGGTTGGGGAGACCCAGTACTTC
TRBJ2-7,few,TRBV12-3/TRBV12-4,NA,CASSSPGTSSYEQYF,TGTGCCAGCAGCTCCCCCGGGACATCTTCCTACGAGCAGTACTTC
TRBJ2-7,few,TRBV9,NA,CASSVVPPLSYEQYF,TGTGCCAGCAGCGTAGTACCCCCCCTCTCCTACGAGCAGTACTTC
TRBJ2-2,few,TRBV28,TRBD2,CASFGAGGPRARELFF,TGTGCCAGCTTTGGTGCGGGGGGGCCCAGAGCCCGGGAGCTGTTTTTT
TRBJ2-2,once,TRBV25-1,TRBD2,CASSEYGASGSGTGELFF,TGTGCCAGCAGTGAATATGGGGCTAGCGGGAGCGGGACCGGGGAGCTGTTTTTT
TRBJ2-5,NA,TRBV12-3/TRBV12-4,TRBD2,CASSLWKIAGAFQETQYF,TGTGCCAGCAGTTTATGGAAAATAGCGGGGGCCTTCCAAGAGACCCAGTACTTC
TRBJ2-1,NA,TRBV7-6,NA,CASSPGFLGEQFF,TGTGCCAGCAGCCCCGGATTCCTGGGCGAGCAGTTCTTC
TRBJ2-3,NA,TRBV30,TRBD1,CAWSSDRSTDTQYF,TGTGCCTGGAGTTCGGACAGGAGCACAGATACGCAGTATTTT
TRBJ1-1,NA,TRBV6-2/TRBV6-3,NA,CASRSRVEAFF,TGTGCCAGCCGTTCCCGGGTTGAAGCTTTCTTT
TRBJ1-4,few,TRBV20-1,NA,CSAGDFSNEKLFF,TGCAGTGCTGGGGACTTTAGTAATGAAAAACTGTTTTTT
TRBJ1-1,NA,TRBV28,NA,CACSSGDTEAFF,TGTGCCTGCAGTTCCGGGGACACTGAAGCTTTCTTT
TRBJ1-5,NA,TRBV20-1,NA,CSARDPRGGQPQHF,TGCAGTGCTAGAGATCCCCGTGGGGGACAGCCCCAGCATTTT
TRBJ2-7,NA,TRBV5-1,NA,CASSLEEAASFRKYF,TGCGCCAGCAGCTTGGAGGAAGCCGCTTCCTTTCGAAAGTACTTC
TRBJ1-1,NA,TRBV12-3/TRBV12-4,NA,CASSLEQRGKAFF,TGTGCCAGCAGTCTCGAACAAAGGGGGAAAGCTTTCTTT
TRBJ1-1,once,TRBV6-5,NA,CASRAGGRGEAFF,TGTGCCAGCAGAGCTGGGGGGCGCGGTGAAGCTTTCTTT
TRBJ2-3,many,TRBV6-1,TRBD2,CASSEQAGATDTQYF,TGTGCCAGCAGTGAACAAGCGGGAGCCACAGATACGCAGTATTTT
TRBJ2-1,many,TRBV19,TRBD2,CASSTTSGGFNEQFF,TGTGCCAGTAGTACGACTAGCGGGGGGTTTAATGAGCAGTTCTTC
TRBJ2-7,NA,TRBV6-6,NA,CASSPMGYEQYF,TGTGCCAGCAGCCCCATGGGGTACGAGCAGTACTTC
TRBJ2-3,medium-sized,TRBV7-2,NA,CASSNNNGPDTQYF,TGTGCCAGCAGCAATAACAACGGGCCAGATACGCAGTATTTT
TRBJ2-3,medium-sized,TRBV6-6,TRBD2,CASSSSGLTDTQYF,TGTGCCAGCAGTTCTAGCGGACTCACAGATACGCAGTATTTT
TRBJ2-2,NA,TRBV3-1,TRBD2,CASSRGGARTGELFF,TGTGCCAGCAGCCGCGGGGGGGCCCGAACCGGGGAGCTGTTTTTT
TRBJ2-7,few,TRBV12-3/TRBV12-4,TRBD2,CASSSGTSGNEQYF,TGTGCCAGCAGTTCCGGGACTAGCGGGAACGAGCAGTACTTC
TRBJ2-1,NA,TRBV5-6,TRBD2,CASSLVAGGPNEQFF,TGTGCCAGCAGCTTGGTGGCGGGGGGCCCCAATGAGCAGTTCTTC
TRBJ2-1,many,TRBV7-3,TRBD2,CASSFEAGGSYNEQFF,TGTGCCAGCAGCTTCGAAGCGGGAGGCTCCTACAATGAGCAGTTCTTC
TRBJ1-2,medium-sized,TRBV7-2,NA,CASSLDRGTYGYTF,TGTGCCAGCAGCTTAGATCGGGGGACCTATGGCTACACCTTC
TRBJ2-7,few,TRBV5-4,TRBD2,CASSTRLAGAYEQYF,TGTGCCAGCAGCACTCGCTTGGCGGGGGCCTACGAGCAGTACTTC
TRBJ2-7,NA,TRBV7-2,NA,CDSSSRRGGYEQYF,TGTGACAGCAGCTCCCGGAGGGGTGGCTACGAGCAGTACTTC
TRBJ1-6,few,TRBV11-2,NA,CASSQVKDNSPLHF,TGTGCCAGCAGCCAGGTTAAGGACAATTCACCCCTCCACTTT
TRBJ2-3,medium-sized,TRBV7-2,TRBD2,CASSFTSGITDTQYF,TGTGCCAGCAGCTTTACTAGCGGGATAACAGATACGCAGTATTTT
TRBJ1-1,NA,TRBV5-1,NA,CASSQAVGQMNTEAFF,TGCGCCAGCAGCCAAGCCGTCGGACAGATGAACACTGAAGCTTTCTTT
TRBJ2-1,medium-sized,TRBV29-1,TRBD1,CSVEGGQGIDEQFF,TGCAGCGTTGAGGGGGGACAGGGGATCGATGAGCAGTTCTTC
TRBJ1-6,medium-sized,TRBV10-3,NA,CATVDRQNSPLHF,TGTGCCACTGTGGACAGACAAAATTCACCCCTCCACTTT
TRBJ2-1,NA,TRBV2,NA,CTSSDPFGDPYNEQFF,TGTACCAGCAGTGATCCCTTCGGGGATCCCTACAATGAGCAGTTCTTC
TRBJ2-2,medium-sized,TRBV20-1,NA,CSAVPGLRTGELFF,TGCAGTGCCGTTCCGGGACTTAGGACCGGGGAGCTGTTTTTT
TRBJ1-2,NA,TRBV12-3/TRBV12-4,NA,CASRLGTVYGYTF,TGTGCCAGCAGACTTGGGACCGTATATGGCTACACCTTC
TRBJ2-6,NA,TRBV12-3/TRBV12-4,NA,CASREGPSGANVLTF,TGTGCCAGCAGGGAAGGACCCTCTGGGGCCAACGTCCTGACTTTC
TRBJ1-1,medium-sized,TRBV14,TRBD1,CASSPRGGMNTEAFF,TGTGCCAGCAGCCCCCGAGGGGGCATGAACACTGAAGCTTTCTTT
TRBJ2-1,NA,TRBV7-9,NA,CASSLRGSGNEQFF,TGTGCCAGCAGCTTGAGGGGATCGGGCAATGAGCAGTTCTTC
TRBJ2-1,medium-sized,TRBV3-1,TRBD1,CASSGQGLRQFF,TGTGCCAGCAGCGGACAGGGACTTAGGCAGTTCTTC
TRBJ1-6,few,TRBV4-1,NA,CASRGSYNSPLHF,TGCGCCAGCAGAGGCTCCTATAATTCACCCCTCCACTTT
TRBJ2-1,few,TRBV4-1,TRBD2,CASSRSPGTSGGNEQFF,TGCGCCAGCAGCCGATCTCCCGGGACTAGCGGGGGCAATGAGCAGTTCTTC
TRBJ1-6,medium-sized,TRBV4-1,TRBD1,CASSLLIPRDSNSPLHF,TGCGCCAGCAGCCTCCTAATACCCAGGGACAGCAATTCACCCCTCCACTTT
TRBJ2-7,NA,TRBV4-2,NA,CASSQGPGGQNSYEQYF,TGTGCCAGCAGCCAAGGACCCGGCGGACAGAACTCCTACGAGCAGTACTTC
TRBJ1-5,NA,TRBV12-3/TRBV12-4,NA,CASSDDGKSSQPQHF,TGTGCCAGCAGTGACGATGGGAAGAGCAGTCAGCCCCAGCATTTT
TRBJ1-2,many,TRBV6-1,NA,CASSEEVRAENGGYTF,TGTGCCAGCAGTGAAGAAGTCCGGGCCGAAAACGGGGGCTACACCTTC
TRBJ2-5,NA,TRBV19,NA,CASSISSGRQTQYF,TGTGCCAGTAGTATTTCTTCGGGGAGACAGACCCAGTACTTC
TRBJ2-1,many,TRBV6-6,NA,CASVVAPNEQFF,TGTGCCAGCGTCGTCGCACCTAATGAGCAGTTCTTC
TRBJ2-7,NA,TRBV5-6,TRBD1,CASSLDRGPPYEQYF,TGTGCCAGCAGCTTAGACAGGGGGCCTCCCTACGAGCAGTACTTC
TRBJ2-5,NA,TRBV7-2,NA,CASGSETQYF,TGTGCCAGCGGGTCGGAGACCCAGTACTTC
TRBJ2-7,NA,TRBV7-9,NA,CASSSGPMPRQYF,TGTGCCAGCAGCTCCGGCCCTATGCCTCGGCAGTACTTC
TRBJ2-7,NA,TRBV7-2,NA,CASSLGPQQAREQYF,TGTGCCAGCAGCTTAGGCCCTCAACAGGCAAGGGAGCAGTACTTC
TRBJ1-2,NA,TRBV29-1,NA,CSAGLQDSYGYTF,TGCAGCGCGGGACTTCAAGATTCCTATGGCTACACCTTC
TRBJ2-1,medium-sized,TRBV25-1,NA,CASSEYREQFF,TGTGCCAGCAGTGAATACCGAGAGCAGTTCTTC
TRBJ2-7,medium-sized,TRBV10-1,TRBD1,CASSQNRGAEQYF,TGCGCCAGCAGTCAAAACAGGGGGGCCGAGCAGTACTTC
TRBJ1-1,NA,TRBV7-9,NA,CAGSLEARVGAFF,TGTGCCGGCAGCTTAGAAGCACGGGTTGGAGCTTTCTTT
TRBJ2-2,few,TRBV19,TRBD2,CASSLREGGELFF,TGTGCCAGTAGTCTCCGGGAGGGCGGGGAGCTGTTTTTT